Listed below are T cell receptor beta chains from one sample, sequenced in a study of blood T cell repertoires in COVID-19. The data were produced by immunoSEQ multiplex PCR, yet TCRdb's version contains in-frame clones alone and is incomplete. The sample yields roughly 260,000 clones, around nine tenths seen once. The sequenced sample was peripheral blood. The receptors shown here come from a man between 40 and 49 years old who had recovered from COVID-19. CDR3s include the opening cysteine and the closing phenylalanine or tryptophan. Each record gives: D gene, clone size, J gene, V gene, CDR3 DNA, CDR3 protein. The D gene is left open where the match is weak. Clone size appears in some rows only: once, few, many, or a class for an expanded clone.

NA,NA,TRBJ1-2,TRBV2,TGTGCCAGCAGTGGGGCAGGGTGGGGCTACACCTTC,CASSGAGWGYTF
TRBD2,NA,TRBJ2-3,TRBV6-4,TGTGCCAGCAGGGCCCTAGCGGGAGGCTTAGATACGCAGTATTTT,CASRALAGGLDTQYF
TRBD2,NA,TRBJ2-7,TRBV5-6,TGTGCCAGCAGCCCGGGACTAGGTCTCTACGAGCAGTACTTC,CASSPGLGLYEQYF
NA,NA,TRBJ1-6,TRBV25-1,TGTGCCAGCAGTGTATCAGGACACCTTAATTCACCCCTCCACTTT,CASSVSGHLNSPLHF
TRBD1,once,TRBJ1-3,TRBV15,TGTGCCACCAGCAGAGGAGGACAGGGAACGGAGAACACCATATATTTT,CATSRGGQGTENTIYF
TRBD2,NA,TRBJ2-1,TRBV6-5,TGTGCCAGCAGTTGGGCCCCGACTAGCGGGGAGCAGTTCTTC,CASSWAPTSGEQFF
TRBD2,NA,TRBJ2-4,TRBV9,TGTGCCAGCAGCCCCGGACTAGCGGAAAACATTCAGTACTTC,CASSPGLAENIQYF
NA,NA,TRBJ1-6,TRBV3-1/TRBV3-2,TGTGCCAGCAGTCCTCGGCCACCCGGCGGCAATTCACCCCTCCACTTT,CASSPRPPGGNSPLHF
NA,NA,TRBJ2-1,TRBV21-1,TGTGCCAGCAGCAAAGTAGGAAGGGGGCAGTTCTTC,CASSKVGRGQFF
NA,NA,TRBJ2-7,TRBV19,TGTGCCAGTATGAAAGAGCCTTACGAGCAGTACTTC,CASMKEPYEQYF
TRBD2,once,TRBJ2-5,TRBV3-1/TRBV3-2,TGTGCCAGCAGCCAAGATATGGGACTAGCGGGAGGGCCTCAAGAGACCCAGTACTTC,CASSQDMGLAGGPQETQYF
TRBD1,NA,TRBJ2-3,TRBV7-7,TGTGCCAGCAGCCCGATGGCCACAGGGGATAATACGCAGTATTTT,CASSPMATGDNTQYF
TRBD1,NA,TRBJ2-5,TRBV11-3,TGTGCCAGCAGCTTAGGGACAGGGAACCCCCAAGAGACCCAGTACTTC,CASSLGTGNPQETQYF
NA,NA,TRBJ1-1,TRBV11-3,TGTGCCAGCAGCCCCCGGGGGGGAGCAGCTTTCTTT,CASSPRGGAAFF
NA,few,TRBJ2-5,TRBV2,TGTGCCAGCAGTGAGCAGGGCCTGTATGGAGAGACCCAGTACTTC,CASSEQGLYGETQYF
TRBD1,NA,TRBJ2-7,TRBV25-1,TGTGCCAGCAGCCACAGGGGCTCCTACGAGCAGTACTTC,CASSHRGSYEQYF
TRBD2,few,TRBJ2-2,TRBV9,TGTGCCAGCAGCGTAGGTTCGCGGGAGAAGTACGGGGAGCTGTTTTTT,CASSVGSREKYGELFF
NA,NA,TRBJ1-1,TRBV29-1,TGCAGCGTTGAGGACCCCGGGAAATTGAACACTGAAGCTTTCTTT,CSVEDPGKLNTEAFF
NA,once,TRBJ2-1,TRBV6-5,TGTGCCAGCAAGGGAGGGGGGGCCATCTACAATGAGCAGTTCTTC,CASKGGGAIYNEQFF
NA,NA,TRBJ1-3,TRBV11-2,TGTGCCAGCAGCTTAGTCACAGGGAGAAACACCATATATTTT,CASSLVTGRNTIYF
TRBD2,once,TRBJ2-1,TRBV6-5,TGTGCCAGCAATCGGCGCGGGAGGACCTACAATGAGCAGTTCTTC,CASNRRGRTYNEQFF
NA,NA,TRBJ2-1,TRBV12-3/TRBV12-4,TGTGCCAGCAGACACAGGGCCAATGAGCAGTTCTTC,CASRHRANEQFF
NA,NA,TRBJ1-3,TRBV6-5,TGTGCCAGCAGTTTAAATCCTCTGGGAAACACCATATATTTT,CASSLNPLGNTIYF
NA,NA,TRBJ1-1,TRBV5-1,TGCGCCAGCAGCGTCAGGGGAACTGAAGCTTTCTTT,CASSVRGTEAFF
NA,NA,TRBJ1-1,TRBV9,TGTGCCAGCAGCGTAGCTGGGGGCAGGACTGAAGCTTTCTTT,CASSVAGGRTEAFF
TRBD1,few,TRBJ2-2,TRBV6-2/TRBV6-3,TGTGCCAGCAGTTCCAACCCGCTAACTCGACAGGGGGCCGCCGGGGAGCTGTTTTTT,CASSSNPLTRQGAAGELFF
NA,NA,TRBJ2-7,TRBV12-3/TRBV12-4,TGTGCCAGTGCGGGCGGACCCTACGAGCAGTACTTC,CASAGGPYEQYF